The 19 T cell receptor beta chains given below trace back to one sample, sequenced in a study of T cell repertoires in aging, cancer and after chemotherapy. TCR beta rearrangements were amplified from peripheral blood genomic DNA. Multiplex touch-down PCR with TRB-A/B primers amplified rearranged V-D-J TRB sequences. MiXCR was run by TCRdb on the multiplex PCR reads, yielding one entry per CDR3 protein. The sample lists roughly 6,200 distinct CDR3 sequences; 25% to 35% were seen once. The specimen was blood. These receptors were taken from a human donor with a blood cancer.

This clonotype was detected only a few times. The CDR3: CASSPFRNQETQYF. For the CDR3, the DNA is TGTGCCAGCTCACCATTCCGGAACCAAGAGACCCAGTACTTC. The chain carries TRBV18 and TRBJ2-5; no firm D call. CDR1 and CDR2 from the germline V gene are KGHSH and LQKENI. CDR3 length: 14 amino acids. Trimming removed 2 bases at V and 0 bases at J, with 7 bases between.

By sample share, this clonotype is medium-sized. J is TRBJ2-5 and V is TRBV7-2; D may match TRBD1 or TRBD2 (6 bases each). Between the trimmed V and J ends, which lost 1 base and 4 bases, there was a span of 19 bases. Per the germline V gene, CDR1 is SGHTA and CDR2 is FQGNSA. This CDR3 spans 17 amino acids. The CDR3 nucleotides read TGTGCCAGCAGCTTAGTTCGTTTTGGAGGGGGAGTAGAGACCCAGTACTTC. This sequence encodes CASSLVRFGGGVETQYF.

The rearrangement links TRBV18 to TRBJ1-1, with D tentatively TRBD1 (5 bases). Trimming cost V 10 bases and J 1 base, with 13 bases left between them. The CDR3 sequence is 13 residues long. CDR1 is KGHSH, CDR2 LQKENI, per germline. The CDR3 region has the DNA TGTGCCACCCGGGAGGGGCCGAACACTGAAGCTTTCTTT. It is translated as CATREGPNTEAFF.

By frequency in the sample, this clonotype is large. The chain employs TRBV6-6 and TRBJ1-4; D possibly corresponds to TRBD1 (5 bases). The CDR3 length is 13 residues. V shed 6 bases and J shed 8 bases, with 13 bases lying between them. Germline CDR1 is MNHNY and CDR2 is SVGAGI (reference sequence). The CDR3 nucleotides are TGTGCCAGCAGAGGGGCTTTGGGGGAAAAACTGTTTTTT. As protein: CASRGALGEKLFF.

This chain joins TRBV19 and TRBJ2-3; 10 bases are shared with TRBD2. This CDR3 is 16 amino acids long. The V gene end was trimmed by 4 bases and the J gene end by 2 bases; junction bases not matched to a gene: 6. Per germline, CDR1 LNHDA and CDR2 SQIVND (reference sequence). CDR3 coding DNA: TGTGCCAGTAGTACGACTAGCGGGTCACCCACAGATACGCAGTATTTT. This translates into CASSTTSGSPTDTQYF.

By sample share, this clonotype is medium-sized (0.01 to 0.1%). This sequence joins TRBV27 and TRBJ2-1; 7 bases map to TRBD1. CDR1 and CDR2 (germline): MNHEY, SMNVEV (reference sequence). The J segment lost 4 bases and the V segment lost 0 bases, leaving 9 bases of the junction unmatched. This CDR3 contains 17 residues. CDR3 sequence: CASSLSFRDSLYNEQFF. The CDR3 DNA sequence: TGTGCCAGCAGTTTATCGTTTCGGGACAGCCTATACAATGAGCAGTTCTTC.

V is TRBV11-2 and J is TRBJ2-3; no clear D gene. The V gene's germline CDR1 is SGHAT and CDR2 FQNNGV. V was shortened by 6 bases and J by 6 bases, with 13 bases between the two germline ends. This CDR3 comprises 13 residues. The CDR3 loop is CASSSLHRDTQYF. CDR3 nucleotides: TGTGCCAGCAGTTCTTTGCATCGCGATACGCAGTATTTT.

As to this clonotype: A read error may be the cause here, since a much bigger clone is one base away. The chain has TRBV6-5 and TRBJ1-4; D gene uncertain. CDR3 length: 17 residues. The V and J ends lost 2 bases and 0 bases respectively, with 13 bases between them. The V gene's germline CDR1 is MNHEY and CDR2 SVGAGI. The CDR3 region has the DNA TGTGCCAGCAGTTACGAGTCAGGCGGACCAACTAATGAAAAACTGTTTTTT. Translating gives CASSYESGGPTNEKLFF.

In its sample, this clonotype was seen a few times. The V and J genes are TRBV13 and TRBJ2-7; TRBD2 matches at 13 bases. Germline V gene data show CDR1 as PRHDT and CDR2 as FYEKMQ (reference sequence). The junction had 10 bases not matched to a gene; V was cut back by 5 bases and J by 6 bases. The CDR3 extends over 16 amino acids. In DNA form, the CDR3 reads TGTGCCAGCAGCCCGCGCACTAGCGGGAGGGCACTCGAGCAGTACTTC. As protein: CASSPRTSGRALEQYF.

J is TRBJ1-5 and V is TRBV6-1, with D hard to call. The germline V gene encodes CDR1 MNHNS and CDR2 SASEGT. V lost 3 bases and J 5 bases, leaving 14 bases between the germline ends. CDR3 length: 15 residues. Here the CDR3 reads CASSEEGQTHQPQHF. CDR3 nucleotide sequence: TGTGCCAGCAGTGAGGAGGGCCAAACCCATCAGCCCCAGCATTTT.

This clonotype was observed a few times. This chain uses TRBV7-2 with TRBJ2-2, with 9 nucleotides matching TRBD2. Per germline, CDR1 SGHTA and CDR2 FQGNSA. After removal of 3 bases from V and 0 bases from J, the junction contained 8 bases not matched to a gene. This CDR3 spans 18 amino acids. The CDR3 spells CASSFYPRTSANTGELFF. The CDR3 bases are TGTGCCAGCAGCTTCTATCCCCGGACTAGCGCGAACACCGGGGAGCTGTTTTTT.

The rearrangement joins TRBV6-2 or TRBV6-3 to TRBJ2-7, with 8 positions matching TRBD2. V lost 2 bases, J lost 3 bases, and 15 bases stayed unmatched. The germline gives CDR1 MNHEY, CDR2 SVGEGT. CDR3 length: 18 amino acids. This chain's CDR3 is CASSYERRYSGKYYEQYF. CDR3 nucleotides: TGTGCCAGCAGTTACGAGCGGAGATATAGCGGGAAATACTACGAGCAGTACTTC.

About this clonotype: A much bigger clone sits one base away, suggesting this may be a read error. The CDR3 DNA reads as TGTGCCAGAAGTTCGGGACACCCCTCTGGGGCCAACGTCCTGACTTTC. It encodes CARSSGHPSGANVLTF. The V call is TRBV27, the J call TRBJ2-6; the D gene is possibly TRBD1 (6 bases). The germline CDR1 and CDR2 sequences are MNHEY and SMNVEV (reference sequence). The CDR3 is 16 residues long.

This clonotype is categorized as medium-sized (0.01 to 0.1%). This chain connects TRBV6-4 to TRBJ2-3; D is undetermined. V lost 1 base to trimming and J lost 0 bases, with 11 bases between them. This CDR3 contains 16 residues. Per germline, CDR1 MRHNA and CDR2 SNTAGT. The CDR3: CASSDFYGFSTDTQYF. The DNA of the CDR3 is TGTGCCAGCAGTGACTTTTACGGATTCAGCACAGATACGCAGTATTTT.

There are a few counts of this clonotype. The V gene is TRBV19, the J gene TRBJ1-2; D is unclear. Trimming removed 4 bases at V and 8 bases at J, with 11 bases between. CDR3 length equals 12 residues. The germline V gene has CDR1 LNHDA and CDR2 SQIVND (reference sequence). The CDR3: CASSTGLLGYTF. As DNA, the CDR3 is TGTGCCAGTAGTACCGGGCTCCTGGGCTACACCTTC.

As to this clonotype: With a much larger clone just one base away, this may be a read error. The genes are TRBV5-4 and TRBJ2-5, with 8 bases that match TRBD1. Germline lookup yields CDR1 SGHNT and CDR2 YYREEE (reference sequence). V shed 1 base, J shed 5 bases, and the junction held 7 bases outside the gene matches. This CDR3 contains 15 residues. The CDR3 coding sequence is TGTGCCAGCAGCTTGACCACAGGGGGTAGGGAGACCCAGTACTTC. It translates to CASSLTTGGRETQYF.

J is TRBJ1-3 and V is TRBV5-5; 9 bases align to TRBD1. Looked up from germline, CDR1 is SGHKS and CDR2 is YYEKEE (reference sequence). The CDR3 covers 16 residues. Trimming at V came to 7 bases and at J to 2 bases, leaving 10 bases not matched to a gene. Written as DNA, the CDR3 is TGTGCCAGCCGAAACGGGACAGGGTGGGCTGGAAACACCATATATTTT. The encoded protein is CASRNGTGWAGNTIYF.

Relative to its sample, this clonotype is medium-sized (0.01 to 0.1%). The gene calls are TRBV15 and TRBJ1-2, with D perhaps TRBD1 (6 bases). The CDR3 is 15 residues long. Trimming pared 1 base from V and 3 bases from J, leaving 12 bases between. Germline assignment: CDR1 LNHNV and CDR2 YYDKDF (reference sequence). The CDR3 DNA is TGTGCCACCAGCAGAGGGCACAGGGAAGACTATGGCTACACCTTC. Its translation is CATSRGHREDYGYTF.

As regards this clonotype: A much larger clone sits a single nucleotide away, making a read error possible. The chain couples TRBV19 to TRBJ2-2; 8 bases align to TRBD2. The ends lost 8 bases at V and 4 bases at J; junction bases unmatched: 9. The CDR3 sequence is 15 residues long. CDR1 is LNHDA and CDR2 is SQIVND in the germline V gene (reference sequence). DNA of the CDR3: TGTGCCAGTCCAACTAGCGGCCTACGCACCGGGGAGCTGTTTTTT. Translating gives CASPTSGLRTGELFF.